This T cell receptor (beta chain) was profiled in a study of blood T cell repertoires in COVID-19. On the study more broadly: Collection of acute and convalescent COVID-19 samples took place in the United States, Italy and Spain.

CDR1 is LNHDA and CDR2 is SQIVND in the germline V gene (reference sequence). Trimming pared 3 bases from V and 4 bases from J, leaving 10 bases between. CDR3 length: 13 residues. In the original processing: Reference gene primer amplification gave estimated nucleated cell counts. Measured with immunoSEQ multiplex PCR; TCRdb has only the in-frame clones, and not every one. From that table come the V and J calls and clone size; the DNA was used to work out D and trimming. The sample lists some 300,000 clones, nearly 90% occurring once. V and J are TRBV19 and TRBJ2-7; D is unclear. The clonotype was recovered from a young woman with acute COVID-19. The sequenced material came from PBMCs or T cells enriched from blood (not recorded which). This CDR3 is CASSIHTGYEQYF. The CDR3 region has the DNA TGTGCCAGTAGTATCCACACGGGTTACGAGCAGTACTTC.